The clone carrying this T cell receptor beta chain was seen only a few times. Unique molecular identifiers were used in preparing the TCRbeta library. TCRdb reprocessed the PCR reads with MiXCR, giving one entry per CDR3 protein. The sample includes over 300,000 distinct CDR3 sequences, over 9% of them seen just once. The record originates from a study of T-cell reconstitution after alpha-beta-depleted transplantation in children. The TCR comes from a human donor who donated a stem cell graft to a child with acute lymphoblastic leukemia. Sequencing used PBMCs from the stem cell graft donor, obtained from the stem cell graft.

The chain's CDR3 is CASSLPRGRMSDTQYF. The CDR3 bases are TGTGCCAGCAGCTTACCGCGCGGGAGGATGTCAGATACGCAGTATTTT. The chain is built from TRBV7-9 and TRBJ2-3; 8 bases are a match to TRBD2. With 2 bases clipped from V and 4 bases from J, the junction kept 8 bases outside the gene matches. Germline CDR1 and CDR2: SEHNR and FQNEAQ (reference sequence). This CDR3 spans 16 amino acids.